The source of this TCR beta chain is a study of spatial heterogeneity in lung cancer. Study-level results: Expanded intratumoral alpha and beta TCR counts tracked tumor mutation counts.

The germline V gene encodes CDR1 KGHDR and CDR2 SFDVKD. CDR3 length: 14 amino acids. Trimming pared 4 bases from V and 8 bases from J, leaving 16 bases between. Time point: sample taken at primary tumor resection. Samples were obtained from more than 70 donors, all untreated early-stage non-small cell lung cancer patients. In each case, whole RNA from tumor, nontumor lung or frozen PBMC was sequenced unsorted. TCRdb passed the 5' RACE reads through MiXCR, listing each CDR3 protein once. In the table there are several thousand distinct CDR3 sequences, 5% to 5.5% of which are singletons. By share, this clonotype ranks as medium-sized. Its matching antigen is unknown.

The sequence derives from a female donor with early-stage non-small cell lung cancer. This chain links TRBV24-1 with TRBJ1-2; D possibly corresponds to TRBD1 (6 bases). This material consisted of lung tumor tissue, taken at surgery. The chain's CDR3 is CATSEGTLVGGYTF. The DNA of the CDR3 is TGTGCCACCAGTGAAGGGACACTAGTGGGCGGCTACACCTTC.